This TCR beta chain was identified in a study of early T cells in non-severe SARS-CoV-2 infection. TCRdb called the 5' RACE reads again in MiXCR, with one record for every CDR3 protein. Of about 49,000 distinct CDR3 sequences listed, 10% to 15% are singletons. The CDR3 has 11 amino acids. Trimming took 4 bases from V and 4 from J, leaving 5 bases between them. Germline CDR1 ENHRY, CDR2 SYGVKD. The sequence came from an adult who was a healthcare worker with PCR-confirmed SARS-CoV-2 infection or an uninfected control (not recorded which). Material for sequencing was whole blood. The V gene is TRBV10-3, the J gene TRBJ2-7; D remains unclear. The CDR3 DNA sequence: TGTGCCATCAGTGGAGGATACGAGCAGTACTTC. This encodes CAISGGYEQYF.